This T cell receptor (beta chain) is drawn from a study of a mutant IDH1 vaccine in newly diagnosed glioma. For the study at large: Antecedent treatment encompassed radiotherapy, temozolomide, or their combination; the majority received both.

This clone was recorded once. The antigen is unknown. Time point of the sample: week 47, end of study. Every single dose of the vaccine, 300 ug of mutant IDH1 20-mer peptide, came with topical imiquimod. The CDR3 sequence is 14 residues long. Germline V CDR1 and CDR2: SGHTA, FQGTGA. J gave up 3 bases and V 3 bases, and 4 bases lay outside the gene matches. Clones were sequenced by immunoSEQ multiplex PCR, and TCRdb holds only the in-frame ones, with some missing. The sample yields 30,000 to 40,000 clones, approximately 90% seen once. The chain couples TRBV7-3 to TRBJ2-7; 8 nucleotides agree with TRBD2. This specimen consisted of PBMCs, obtained from a glioma patient whose treatment included an IDH1 peptide vaccine. This sequence originates from a woman aged 25 to 39 with glioma. The CDR3 sequence: CASSFSGTSYEQYF. DNA for the CDR3: TGTGCCAGCAGCTTCTCTGGGACTAGCTACGAGCAGTACTTC.